This TCR beta chain was obtained from a study of OX40 agonist ivuxolimab in advanced cancers. Looking at the study overall: Subjects had a mean age of about 65 years, with a range of roughly 20 to 79; more than 70% were male.

Autoimmune disease history or systemic immunosuppression was exclusionary. Libraries were prepared by immunoSEQ multiplex PCR; TCRdb keeps only in-frame clonotypes and omits some of them. The top ten clones hold approximately 0.18% of a sample with over 90,000 clones, roughly 94% of them seen once. Worth noting for this clone: The target antigen is unknown.

Germline CDR1 is SNHLY and CDR2 is FYNNEI. The CDR3 consists of 14 residues. The ends were cut back, 4 bases at V and 8 bases at J, with 16 bases in the middle. Study outcomes and limitations: Doses of 0.1 to 3.0 mg/kg were accompanied by clonal expansion of CD4+ and CD8+ blood T cells by week 6. Mean expanded clone counts were higher in CD8+ than CD4+ T cells.

This receptor was taken from an adult with an advanced solid tumor such as melanoma, head and neck, liver or kidney cancer. This rearrangement joins TRBV2 to TRBJ2-3; weak D call: TRBD1 (7 bases). This specimen consisted of CD4+ or CD8+ T cells sorted from blood, obtained in a trial of the OX40 agonist ivuxolimab. The CDR3 reads CASSAGRGVGTQYF. In DNA, the CDR3 is TGTGCCAGCAGTGCGGGCAGGGGGGTGGGTACGCAGTATTTT.